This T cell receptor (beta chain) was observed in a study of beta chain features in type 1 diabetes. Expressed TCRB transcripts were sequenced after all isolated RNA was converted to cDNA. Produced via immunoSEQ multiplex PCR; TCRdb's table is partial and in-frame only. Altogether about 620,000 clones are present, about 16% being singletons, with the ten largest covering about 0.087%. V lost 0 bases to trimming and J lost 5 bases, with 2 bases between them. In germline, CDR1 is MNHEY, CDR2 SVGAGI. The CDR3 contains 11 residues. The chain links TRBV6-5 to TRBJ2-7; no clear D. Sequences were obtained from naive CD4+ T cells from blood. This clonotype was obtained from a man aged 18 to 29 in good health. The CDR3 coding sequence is TGTGCCAGCAGTTACTCGGACGAGCAGTACTTC. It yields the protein CASSYSDEQYF.